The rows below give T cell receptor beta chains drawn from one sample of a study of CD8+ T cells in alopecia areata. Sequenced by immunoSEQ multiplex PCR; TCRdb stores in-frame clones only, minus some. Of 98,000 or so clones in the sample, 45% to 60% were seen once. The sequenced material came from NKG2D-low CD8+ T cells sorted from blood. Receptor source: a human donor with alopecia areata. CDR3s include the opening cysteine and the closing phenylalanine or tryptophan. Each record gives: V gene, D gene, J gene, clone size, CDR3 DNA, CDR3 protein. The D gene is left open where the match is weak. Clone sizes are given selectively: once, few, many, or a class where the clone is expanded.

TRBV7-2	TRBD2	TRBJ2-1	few	TGTGCCAGCAGCTTACGCCCGGGGACTAGCGTTCGCAATGAGCAGTTCTTC	CASSLRPGTSVRNEQFF
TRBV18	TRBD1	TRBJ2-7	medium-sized	TGTGCCAGCTCACCTGGGACAGGGGGCCCCTACGAGCAGTACTTC	CASSPGTGGPYEQYF
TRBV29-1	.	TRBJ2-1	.	TGCAGCGCCCTGGGCAATGAGCAGTTCTTC	CSALGNEQFF
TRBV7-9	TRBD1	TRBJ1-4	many	TGTGCCAGCAGCGCGGGGACAGGAATTAATGAAAAACTGTTTTTT	CASSAGTGINEKLFF
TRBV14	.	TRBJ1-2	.	TGTGCCAGCAGCCAAGTTGGATACTTCTATGGCTACACCTTC	CASSQVGYFYGYTF
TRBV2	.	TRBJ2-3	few	TGTGCCAGAACCACAGATACGCAGTATTTT	CARTTDTQYF
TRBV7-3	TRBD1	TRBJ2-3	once	TGTGCCAGCAGTCGACAGGGTATGACAGGTACGCAGTATTTT	CASSRQGMTGTQYF
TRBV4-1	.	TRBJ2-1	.	TGTGCCAGCAGCTTGGGGGTAGCTTCGGGGGAGCAGTTCTTC	CASSLGVASGEQFF
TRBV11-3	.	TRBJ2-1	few	TGTGCCAGCAGCTACGGAGGGCTATCCGCACTGTTCTTC	CASSYGGLSALFF
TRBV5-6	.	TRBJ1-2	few	TGTGCCAGCAGCTTGGCGTGGCAGGACTATGGCTACACCTTC	CASSLAWQDYGYTF
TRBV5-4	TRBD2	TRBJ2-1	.	TGTGCCAGCAGCCCCACAGGACTAGCGGATGAGCAGTTCTTC	CASSPTGLADEQFF
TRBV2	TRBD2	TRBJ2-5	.	TGTGCCAGCACCGGAGCGGGAGGGCGTCAAGAGACCCAGTACTTC	CASTGAGGRQETQYF
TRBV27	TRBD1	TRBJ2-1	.	TGTGCCAGCAGTTCAAGACAGGGAAGGGGCAATGAGCAGTTCTTC	CASSSRQGRGNEQFF
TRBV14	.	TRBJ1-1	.	TGTGCCAGCAGCCAAGGAGTGATCACTGAAGCTTTCTTT	CASSQGVITEAFF
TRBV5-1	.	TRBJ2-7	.	TGCGCCAGCAGCTTGGGCGCCACGCCTGACGAGCAGTACTTC	CASSLGATPDEQYF
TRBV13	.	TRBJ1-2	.	TGTGCCAGCAGCTTAGGGGGAAACTCAATTCGGTATGGCTACACCTTC	CASSLGGNSIRYGYTF
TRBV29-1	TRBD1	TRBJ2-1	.	TGCAGCGCCGAGGGACAGGGATTAAAAAATGAGCAGTTCTTC	CSAEGQGLKNEQFF
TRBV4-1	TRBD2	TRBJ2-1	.	TGCGCCAGCAGCCAAGACCCGGGAGGGCCGTGGAATGAGCAGTTCTTC	CASSQDPGGPWNEQFF
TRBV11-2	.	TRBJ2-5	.	TGTGCCAGCAGCTTAGGGGAGACCCAGTACTTC	CASSLGETQYF
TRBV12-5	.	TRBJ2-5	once	TGTGCTAGTGGTTTGACGGGAGCTGACAAAGAGACCCAGTACTTC	CASGLTGADKETQYF
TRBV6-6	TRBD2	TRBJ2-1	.	TGTGCCAGCAGTATAACAGGACTAGCGCGAGCCAATGAGCAGTTCTTC	CASSITGLARANEQFF
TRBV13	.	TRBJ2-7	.	TGTGCCAGCAGCTTAGGCTCCTACGAGCAGTACTTC	CASSLGSYEQYF
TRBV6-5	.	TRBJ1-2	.	TGTGCCAGCAGTTATGGGCAGGCTACTAACTATGGCTACACCTTC	CASSYGQATNYGYTF
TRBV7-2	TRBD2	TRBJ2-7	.	TGTGCCAGCAGCTTAGCCCTTTTAGCGGGAGGGCCTTGGGTTGTCGAGCAGTACTTC	CASSLALLAGGPWVVEQYF
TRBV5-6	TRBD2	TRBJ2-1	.	TGTGCCAGCACTAGGTTACTAGCGGGAACCTACAATGAGCAGTTCTTC	CASTRLLAGTYNEQFF
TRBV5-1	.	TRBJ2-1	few	TGCGCCAGCAGCCCACAGGGCGGATCCTACAATGAGCAGTTCTTC	CASSPQGGSYNEQFF
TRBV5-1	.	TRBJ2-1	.	TGCGCCAGCAGCTTGGATAATGACAATGAGCAGTTCTTC	CASSLDNDNEQFF
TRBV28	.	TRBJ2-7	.	TGTGCCAGCAGTTTAAGAACTTACGAGCAGTACTTC	CASSLRTYEQYF
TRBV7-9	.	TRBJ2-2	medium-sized	TGTGCCAGCAGTCACCCTAACAGGGCCACCGGGGAGCTGTTTTTT	CASSHPNRATGELFF
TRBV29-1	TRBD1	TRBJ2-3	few	TGCAGCGTTGAGGGGACAGGGGGCACAGATACGCAGTATTTT	CSVEGTGGTDTQYF
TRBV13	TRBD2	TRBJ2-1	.	TGTGCCAGCAGCTCCCGAGCGGGGGCGGGTGTTGAGCAGTTCTTC	CASSSRAGAGVEQFF
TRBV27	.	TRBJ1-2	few	TGTGCCAGCATCGGGCCCTATGGCTACACCTTC	CASIGPYGYTF
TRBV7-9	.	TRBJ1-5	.	TGTGCCAGCAGCTCCTCGGACCCGGCCCAGCCCCAGCATTTT	CASSSSDPAQPQHF
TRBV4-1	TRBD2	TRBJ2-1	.	TGCGCCAGCAGCCAAGAGATTATGGGGACTAGCCTCTTCAATGAGCAGTTCTTC	CASSQEIMGTSLFNEQFF
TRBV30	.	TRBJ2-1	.	TGTGCCCGGGACGTGAGCTCCTACAATGAGCAGTTCTTC	CARDVSSYNEQFF
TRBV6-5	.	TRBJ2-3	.	TGTGCCAGCTTCTGGGCAGATACGCAGTATTTT	CASFWADTQYF
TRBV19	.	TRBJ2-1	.	TGTGCCAGTAGTATCGCCGGGACCCAATACAATGAGCAGTTCTTC	CASSIAGTQYNEQFF
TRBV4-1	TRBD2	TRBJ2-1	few	TGCGCCAGCAGCCGCGAGGCAGCGGGAGAATACAATGAGCAGTTCTTC	CASSREAAGEYNEQFF
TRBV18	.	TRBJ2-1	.	TGTGCCAGCTCACCACCGGACGGCCGCTCCTACAATGAGCAGTTCTTC	CASSPPDGRSYNEQFF
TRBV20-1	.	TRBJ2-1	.	TGCAGTGCTCAACCGGGCAATGAGCAGTTCTTC	CSAQPGNEQFF
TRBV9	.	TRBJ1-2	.	TGTGCCAGCAAGTCTAGGACAGACAACTATGGCTACACCTTC	CASKSRTDNYGYTF
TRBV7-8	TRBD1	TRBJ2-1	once	TGTGCCAGCAGCTTGGACAGGGGAGATGAGCAGTTCTTC	CASSLDRGDEQFF
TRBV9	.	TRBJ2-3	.	TGTGCCAGCAGCGGTAATACGGGACAACAAGCGGCAGATACGCAGTATTTT	CASSGNTGQQAADTQYF